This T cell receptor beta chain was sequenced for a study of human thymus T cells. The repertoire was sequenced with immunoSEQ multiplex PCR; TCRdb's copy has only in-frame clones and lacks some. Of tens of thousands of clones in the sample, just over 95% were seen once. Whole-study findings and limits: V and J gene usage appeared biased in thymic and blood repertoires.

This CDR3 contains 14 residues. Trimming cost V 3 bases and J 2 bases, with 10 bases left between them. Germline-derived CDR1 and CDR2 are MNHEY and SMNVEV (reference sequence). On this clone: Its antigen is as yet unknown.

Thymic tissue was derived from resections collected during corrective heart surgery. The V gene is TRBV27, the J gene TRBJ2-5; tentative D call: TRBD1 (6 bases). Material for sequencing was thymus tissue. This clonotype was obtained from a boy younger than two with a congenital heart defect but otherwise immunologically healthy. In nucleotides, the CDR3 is TGTGCCAGCAGTTTTCTCGGACAGCAAGAGACCCAGTACTTC. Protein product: CASSFLGQQETQYF.